The present entry profiles one T cell receptor (beta chain) with its context. Antigen: not known. Assay: immunoSEQ multiplex PCR; the TCRdb copy retains only in-frame clones and omits some. The sample carries about 2,100,000 clones, about 92% recorded once. The data were obtained in a study of shared clonotypes between healthy human individuals. Whole-study results and caveats: On the whole, naive subsets had larger estimated richness than memory subsets had. Non-shared clonotypes had lower generation probabilities than those shared by all four donors.

Terminally differentiated effector memory CD45RA+ cells were excluded from the naive CD8 cells, which were CD45RO-negative and positively selected for CCR7. Material: naive CD8+ T cells from PBMCs. The TCR originated in a man between 18 and 35 years old in good health. Some clones in this sample may be carry-over from other donors' samples.

CDR3 bases: TGCGCCAGCAGCCAACACTACAGGGCCCTGTTCTATGAGCAGTTCTTC. This encodes CASSQHYRALFYEQFF. This chain links TRBV4-1 with TRBJ2-1; tentative D call: TRBD1 (6 bases). This CDR3 spans 16 amino acids. The V end lost 2 bases, the J end lost 8 bases, and 19 bases lay between the germline ends. Germline lookup yields CDR1 MGHRA and CDR2 YSYEKL.